This TCR beta chain is from a study of T cells in Graves' hyperthyroidism and ophthalmopathy. CDR3 length: 13 amino acids. The ends were cut back, 0 bases at V and 1 base at J, with 4 bases in the middle. CDR1 SGDLS and CDR2 YYNGEE come from the germline V gene. RNA transcripts were the template for amplifying TCR beta CDR3 regions. TCR CDR3 regions were first amplified by RT-PCR with HTBI primers. Each CDR3 protein is one row after TCRdb ran MiXCR on the multiplex PCR reads. This sample has hundreds of thousands of distinct CDR3 sequences, with about 16% found just once. Sequences were obtained from blood. This chain connects TRBV9 to TRBJ1-1; the D is unclear. This TCR was recovered from a woman aged 40-49 years with Graves' ophthalmopathy. CDR3 sequence reads: CASSVVTNTEAFF. Here the CDR3 DNA reads TGTGCCAGCAGCGTAGTAACGAACACTGAAGCTTTCTTT.